Below are 26 T cell receptor beta chains sequenced from a single sample in a study of blood T cells in healthy people across ages. Alongside a J-beta primer mix, a sample-barcoded 5' primer served in a second PCR lasting about 7 to 11 cycles. TCRdb processed the 5' RACE reads anew with MiXCR; each CDR3 protein has one entry. The sample carries roughly 680,000 distinct CDR3 sequences, approximately 52% recorded once. Source material: blood. Receptors were obtained from an elderly woman in good health.

This clonotype was seen a few times. V gene TRBV20-1 combines with J gene TRBJ2-2; D may be TRBD1 or TRBD2 (5 bases each). The length of the CDR3 is 13 residues. With 3 bases removed from V and 4 bases from J, the gap between germline ends came to 9 bases. The germline CDR1 and CDR2 sequences are DFQATT and SNEGSKA (reference sequence). Here the CDR3 DNA reads TGCAGTGCTAGGGGGGTAGGCACCGGGGAGCTGTTTTTT. Translation gives CSARGVGTGELFF.

The chain combines TRBV29-1 with TRBJ2-1, with 11 positions matching TRBD2. The CDR3 extends over 15 amino acids. Germline V gene lookup returns CDR1 SQVTM and CDR2 ANQGSEA. V trimming: 3 bases; J trimming: 5 bases; junction bases outside the gene matches: 6. The CDR3 here is CSVEGLAGGHNEQFF. CDR3 nucleotide sequence: TGCAGCGTTGAGGGTCTAGCGGGGGGACACAATGAGCAGTTCTTC.

This chain uses TRBV20-1 with TRBJ2-7; D possibly corresponds to TRBD2 (6 bases). With the DNA end fitting TRBJ2-5 better, the J assignment may be wrong. Per germline, CDR1 DFQATT and CDR2 SNEGSKA (reference sequence). The CDR3 covers 14 residues. The CDR3 DNA reads as TGCAGTGCTAGAACTTGGACTAATCAAGAGACCCAGTACTTC. Translation: CSARTWTNQETQYF.

This clonotype has ten or more counts. The V gene is TRBV5-1, the J gene TRBJ2-4; 7 bases agree with TRBD2. V was pared by 0 bases and J by 1 base, with 4 bases of the junction left unmatched. The CDR3 spans 16 residues. The germline V gene encodes CDR1 SGHRS and CDR2 YFSETQ. Written as DNA, the CDR3 is TGCGCCAGCAGCTTGGGACTAGCTCTGGCCAAAAACATTCAGTACTTC. It encodes CASSLGLALAKNIQYF.

Many counts were recorded for this clonotype. The chain joins TRBV4-1 to TRBJ1-5, with D maybe TRBD1 (5 bases). CDR3 length: 16 amino acids. In germline, CDR1 is MGHRA, CDR2 YSYEKL. With 4 bases removed from V and 3 bases from J, the gap between germline ends came to 16 bases. Here the CDR3 reads CASSRYQGQANQPQHF. The CDR3 DNA is TGCGCCAGCAGCCGCTACCAGGGCCAGGCCAATCAGCCCCAGCATTTT.

This clonotype was observed a handful of times. The chain uses TRBV20-1 and TRBJ2-3; TRBD2 matches at 7 bases. The J segment lost 2 bases and the V segment lost 1 base, leaving 6 bases of the junction unmatched. This CDR3 spans 15 amino acids. The germline gives CDR1 DFQATT, CDR2 SNEGSKA (reference sequence). CDR3 coding DNA: TGCAGTGCTAGAGTCCGGGGAGGGGACACAGATACGCAGTATTTT. Translating gives CSARVRGGDTDTQYF.

This chain links TRBV20-1 with TRBJ1-1; 8 positions match TRBD1. The junction had 4 bases not matched to a gene; V was cut back by 0 bases and J by 4 bases. The germline V gene has CDR1 DFQATT and CDR2 SNEGSKA (reference sequence). This CDR3 region has 14 residues. The CDR3 loop reads CSARDWTGTTEAFF. The DNA for the CDR3 is TGCAGTGCTAGAGATTGGACAGGGACCACTGAAGCTTTCTTT.

V usage is TRBV7-2 and J usage is TRBJ2-5, with 9 positions matching TRBD2. Germline trimming cut 3 bases from V and 5 bases from J; bases unmatched to any gene: 4. CDR1 is SGHTA, CDR2 FQGNSA, per germline. The CDR3 spans 14 residues. The CDR3 coding sequence is TGTGCCAGCAGCTTCGGGACTAGCAAGGAGACCCAGTACTTC. It codes for CASSFGTSKETQYF.

This clonotype was seen repeatedly, ten times or more. V is TRBV12-3 or TRBV12-4 and J is TRBJ2-1, with 14 positions matching TRBD2. The CDR3 has 18 residues. The J segment lost 6 bases and the V segment lost 6 bases, leaving 13 bases of the junction unmatched. The CDR3, as DNA: TGTGCCAGCAGCTCCAGGGGGCTGGGGACTAGCGGGAGCAATGAGCAGTTCTTC. It codes for CASSSRGLGTSGSNEQFF.

This chain connects TRBV7-9 to TRBJ1-2; 7 positions agree with TRBD1. Germline V lookup: CDR1 SEHNR, CDR2 FQNEAQ (reference sequence). This CDR3 region has 16 residues. The ends lost 0 bases at V and 8 bases at J; junction bases unmatched: 12. As DNA, the CDR3 is TGTGCCAGCAGCTTAGCAGGGGGCGAAGGGAGCTTCGGCTACACCTTC. It encodes CASSLAGGEGSFGYTF.

This clonotype appeared a few times. This chain joins TRBV12-3 or TRBV12-4 and TRBJ1-4, with unresolved D. Trimming took off 6 bases at V and 5 bases at J, with 16 bases between the two ends. The CDR3 runs 15 residues. The DNA for the CDR3 is TGTGCCAGCAGCACGGACGCAGGAATAAATGAAAAACTGTTTTTT. Translated: CASSTDAGINEKLFF.

The chain is built from TRBV4-3 and TRBJ2-1; 16 bases align to TRBD2. The J segment lost 9 bases and the V segment lost 3 bases, leaving 11 bases of the junction unmatched. The germline V gene has CDR1 LGHNA and CDR2 YSLEER. The CDR3 extends over 18 amino acids. DNA of the CDR3: TGCGCCAGCAGCCAGGGACTAGCGGGGGGGCTGAAGTGGGGTGAGCAGTTCTTC. Amino acid sequence: CASSQGLAGGLKWGEQFF.

A few counts support this clonotype. The chain combines TRBV10-3 with TRBJ1-5; weak D call: TRBD1 (6 bases). CDR1 and CDR2 from the germline V gene are ENHRY and SYGVKD. CDR3 length: 16 residues. V lost 2 bases to trimming and J lost 3 bases, with 14 bases between them. The CDR3 DNA sequence: TGTGCCATCAGTGAGACAGGGTTTGGGATCAATCAGCCCCAGCATTTT. Protein product: CAISETGFGINQPQHF.

The V gene is TRBV20-1, the J gene TRBJ2-7; 8 bases are a match to TRBD2. The V gene's germline CDR1 is DFQATT and CDR2 SNEGSKA (reference sequence). Trimming at V came to 6 bases and at J to 4 bases, leaving 8 bases not matched to a gene. The CDR3 totals 13 residues. The CDR3 coding sequence is TGCAGTGCGGGGACTAGGAGAGGGTACGAGCAGTACTTC. Translated, it gives CSAGTRRGYEQYF.

This chain links TRBV20-1 with TRBJ2-7; 7 positions agree with TRBD1. Germline V CDR1 and CDR2: DFQATT, SNEGSKA (reference sequence). V trimming: 8 bases; J trimming: 3 bases; junction bases outside the gene matches: 10. The CDR3 has 13 amino acids. CDR3: CSTTTGEYYEQYF. The CDR3 DNA reads as TGCAGTACAACTACAGGGGAGTACTACGAGCAGTACTTC.

The chain links TRBV4-2 to TRBJ1-5; 9 bases agree with TRBD1. Germline loops: CDR1 LGHNA, CDR2 YNFKEQ. V shed 3 bases, J shed 2 bases, and the junction held 2 bases outside the gene matches. The CDR3 runs to 15 residues. CDR3 nucleotides: TGTGCCAGCAGCCAGGACAGGGGTCGCAATCAGCCCCAGCATTTT. Translating it yields CASSQDRGRNQPQHF.

This rearrangement joins TRBV5-1 to TRBJ2-7; possible D gene TRBD2, 6 bases. Germline V gene sequence: CDR1 SGHRS, CDR2 YFSETQ. V was pared by 2 bases and J by 6 bases, with 18 bases between. The CDR3 runs 15 residues. In DNA form, the CDR3 reads TGCGCCAGCAGCTTCTCATGGAACGCGGGAACCGAGCAGTACTTC. This encodes CASSFSWNAGTEQYF.

The gene calls are TRBV7-3 and TRBJ2-1; 13 bases agree with TRBD2. The CDR3 runs to 15 residues. Germline CDR1 and CDR2: SGHTA and FQGTGA. Trimming at V came to 5 bases and at J to 10 bases, leaving 8 bases not matched to a gene. The chain's CDR3 is CASSPTSGGAIEQFF. DNA for the CDR3: TGTGCCAGCAGCCCCACTAGCGGGGGGGCGATCGAGCAGTTCTTC.

Regarding this clonotype: It may be a read error: a sequence one base away is much more abundant. The chain recombines TRBV5-1 with TRBJ2-7, with 12 bases that match TRBD2. J was trimmed by 7 bases and V by 0 bases; bases with no gene match: 11. CDR1 SGHRS and CDR2 YFSETQ come from the germline V gene. This CDR3 spans 17 amino acids. This chain's CDR3 is CASSLAPATSGSHEQYF. DNA for the CDR3: TGCGCCAGCAGCTTGGCCCCGGCGACTAGCGGGAGCCATGAGCAGTACTTC.

V and J are TRBV6-6 and TRBJ2-7; either TRBD1 or TRBD2 may supply D (6 bases each). In germline, CDR1 is MNHNY, CDR2 SVGAGI (reference sequence). V was shortened by 2 bases and J by 4 bases, with 18 bases between the two germline ends. The CDR3 spans 16 residues. CDR3 sequence (DNA): TGTGCCAGCAGTTACCATCCCCAACAGGGAGGTTACGAGCAGTACTTC. As protein: CASSYHPQQGGYEQYF.

Concerning this clonotype itself: Germline is not matched at one junction end, which may reflect a read error. V and J are TRBV28 and TRBJ1-5; D ambiguous. The germline gives CDR1 MDHEN, CDR2 SYDVKM. The CDR3 loop spans 13 amino acids. Written as DNA, the CDR3 is TGTGCCAGTGACTGGGGTAGCAATCAGTCCCAGCATTTT. Translated, it gives CASDWGSNQSQHF.

This clonotype was counted a few times. The CDR3 DNA reads TGCAGTGCTAAGATAGCCGCGCGGGGGTTCGGAGAGACCCAGTACTTC. Protein sequence: CSAKIAARGFGETQYF. The rearrangement uses TRBV20-1 and TRBJ2-7; 7 bases line up with TRBD2. The J call may be faulty, since TRBJ2-5 better matches the DNA end. CDR1 and CDR2 from the germline V gene are DFQATT and SNEGSKA (reference sequence). The CDR3 covers 16 residues.

This clonotype was seen a handful of times. One base away lies a much larger clone, so this may be a sequencing read error. J is TRBJ2-1 and V is TRBV5-1; D unclear. The J call is in doubt because the DNA end fits TRBJ2-7 better. Germline loops: CDR1 SGHRS, CDR2 YFSETQ. The CDR3 sequence is 15 residues long. The DNA of the CDR3 is TGCGCCAGCAGACCGGAGCCGAGCTCCTACAATGAGCAGTACTTC. It encodes CASRPEPSSYNEQYF.

This chain links TRBV4-3 with TRBJ2-4; tentatively, D is TRBD2 (5 bases). Trimming removed 0 bases from V and 13 bases from J, with 10 bases in between. Germline assignment: CDR1 LGHNA and CDR2 YSLEER. This CDR3 has 12 residues. The CDR3 DNA reads as TGCGCCAGCAGCCAAGATATCGGGGAGCAGTACTTC. Its translation: CASSQDIGEQYF.

The V and J genes are TRBV20-1 and TRBJ2-3; D not resolved. Looked up from germline, CDR1 is DFQATT and CDR2 is SNEGSKA (reference sequence). The CDR3 has 12 amino acids. V was clipped by 2 bases and J by 6 bases, with 9 bases between them. Here the CDR3 reads CSARTQPDTQYF. The CDR3 DNA is TGCAGTGCTAGAACTCAGCCGGATACGCAGTATTTT.

As to this clonotype: With a much larger clone just one base away, this may be a read error. The chain links TRBV11-2 to TRBJ2-1; the D is unclear. Germline values: CDR1 SGHAT, CDR2 FQNNGV. The CDR3 loop spans 16 amino acids. In DNA form, the CDR3 reads TGTGCCGGCAGCTTATATGTTTCGCTAGCCTACAATGAGCAGTTCTTC. Its protein is CAGSLYVSLAYNEQFF.